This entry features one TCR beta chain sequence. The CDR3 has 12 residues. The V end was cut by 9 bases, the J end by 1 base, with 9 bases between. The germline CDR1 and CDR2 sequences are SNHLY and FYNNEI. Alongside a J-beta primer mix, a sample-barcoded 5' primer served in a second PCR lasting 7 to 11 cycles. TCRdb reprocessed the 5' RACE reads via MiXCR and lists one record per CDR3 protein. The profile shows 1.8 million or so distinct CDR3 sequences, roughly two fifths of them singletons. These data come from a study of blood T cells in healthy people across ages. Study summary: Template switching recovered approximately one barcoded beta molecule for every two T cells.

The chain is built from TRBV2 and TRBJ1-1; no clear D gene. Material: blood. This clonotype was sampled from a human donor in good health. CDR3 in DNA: TGTGCCAGAGCCTCAGGGAACACTGAAGCTTTCTTT. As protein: CARASGNTEAFF.